This T cell receptor beta chain was sequenced in a study of glioma-infiltrating T cells. Study-level findings and limits: Very few CDR3 sequences were shared between tissue and blood. Gliomas, especially low-grade, showed above-expected tissue-blood divergence; non-neoplastic patients showed below.

The CDR3 runs 16 residues. V was shortened by 4 bases and J by 2 bases, with 15 bases between the two germline ends. The germline V gene encodes CDR1 SNHLY and CDR2 FYNNEI. This clonotype appeared many times. Its antigen is still unknown. TCR alpha and beta CDR3 regions were amplified from RNA using iRepertoire nested multiplex PCR. One-step reverse transcription and amplification started from approximately 100-400 ng of tissue mRNA or PBMC total RNA. In TCRdb, the multiplex PCR reads were re-called with MiXCR into one record per CDR3 protein. The table has under 200,000 distinct CDR3 sequences, about 31% seen once.

This receptor was taken from a human donor with low-grade glioma or glioblastoma, undergoing nonglioma brain surgery, or in good health (not recorded which). The sample taken for sequencing was glioma tissue, nonneoplastic brain tissue, or PBMCs (not recorded which). The rearrangement uses TRBV2 and TRBJ1-3; possible D gene TRBD1, 6 bases. The CDR3 region is CASSARLGGPGNTIYF. Written as DNA, the CDR3 is TGTGCCAGCAGTGCGCGACTCGGGGGCCCTGGAAACACCATATATTTT.